The rows below give T cell receptor beta chains drawn from one sample of a study of T cell repertoires in cytomegalovirus infection. Each CDR3 protein is one row after TCRdb ran MiXCR on the reads. The data show around 440,000 distinct CDR3 sequences, with about 11% seen just once and roughly a tenth held by the top ten. The sample taken for sequencing was PBMCs. The receptors here all came from a human donor in good health (CMV status not recorded). Some clones in this sample may be carry-over from other donors' samples. Each CDR3 is given without its conserved first and last residue. Fields, in order: D gene, J gene, clone size, V gene, CDR3 protein. The D gene is left open where the match is weak. Size is stated for part of the rows, as once, few or many counts, or as a class when the clone is expanded.

D gene: TRBD2; J gene: TRBJ2-7; clone size: many; V gene: TRBV12-3/TRBV12-4; CDR3 protein: ASSSFRTSGEQY
D gene: TRBD1; J gene: TRBJ1-5; clone size: many; V gene: TRBV6-6; CDR3 protein: ASSPRGHQPQH
D gene: NA; J gene: TRBJ1-5; clone size: many; V gene: TRBV19; CDR3 protein: ASGGDRNQPQH
D gene: TRBD1; J gene: TRBJ2-1; clone size: few; V gene: TRBV5-4; CDR3 protein: ASSRTTGAVYNEQF
D gene: NA; J gene: TRBJ1-5; clone size: many; V gene: TRBV7-8; CDR3 protein: ASSSREGNQPQH
D gene: TRBD2; J gene: TRBJ2-3; clone size: many; V gene: TRBV7-2; CDR3 protein: ASSFLAGVTDTQY
D gene: TRBD1; J gene: TRBJ1-2; clone size: many; V gene: TRBV7-6; CDR3 protein: ASSLESGTGLYPVNGYT
D gene: TRBD1; J gene: TRBJ2-1; clone size: many; V gene: TRBV29-1; CDR3 protein: SAGQLEQF
D gene: NA; J gene: TRBJ1-2; clone size: NA; V gene: TRBV9; CDR3 protein: ASSARQDH
D gene: TRBD2; J gene: TRBJ2-4; clone size: NA; V gene: TRBV6-5; CDR3 protein: ASSYSGLAVAKNIQY
D gene: NA; J gene: TRBJ2-1; clone size: many; V gene: TRBV7-9; CDR3 protein: ASSLGVTSYNEQF
D gene: NA; J gene: TRBJ1-1; clone size: many; V gene: TRBV19; CDR3 protein: ASSISRGTVVVGEAF
D gene: TRBD1; J gene: TRBJ2-3; clone size: many; V gene: TRBV7-2; CDR3 protein: ASNRVTGALTDTQY
D gene: NA; J gene: TRBJ1-6; clone size: few; V gene: TRBV20-1; CDR3 protein: SATLKGRHNSPLH
D gene: NA; J gene: TRBJ1-2; clone size: many; V gene: TRBV27; CDR3 protein: ASSLARRTDYGYT
D gene: TRBD1; J gene: TRBJ1-2; clone size: NA; V gene: TRBV3-1; CDR3 protein: ASSQGHRGNGYT
D gene: TRBD1; J gene: TRBJ2-7; clone size: many; V gene: TRBV28; CDR3 protein: ASSRHGSRKRQGPYEQY
D gene: TRBD2; J gene: TRBJ2-5; clone size: many; V gene: TRBV20-1; CDR3 protein: SATGLAGGNVETQY
D gene: NA; J gene: TRBJ2-7; clone size: many; V gene: TRBV6-1; CDR3 protein: ASSEAWGRTGEQY
D gene: TRBD1; J gene: TRBJ1-5; clone size: NA; V gene: TRBV19; CDR3 protein: ASSTGTGGGQPQH
D gene: NA; J gene: TRBJ1-1; clone size: many; V gene: TRBV7-9; CDR3 protein: ASRTALNTEAF
D gene: TRBD2; J gene: TRBJ2-5; clone size: few; V gene: TRBV5-1; CDR3 protein: ASSLAASGRWETQY
D gene: NA; J gene: TRBJ1-5; clone size: many; V gene: TRBV7-9; CDR3 protein: ASSFGDINQPQH
D gene: TRBD1; J gene: TRBJ1-1; clone size: many; V gene: TRBV10-3; CDR3 protein: AISRRTGDTEAF
D gene: TRBD2; J gene: TRBJ2-7; clone size: few; V gene: TRBV11-2; CDR3 protein: ASSDRGLLYEQY
D gene: TRBD2; J gene: TRBJ2-1; clone size: NA; V gene: TRBV11-2; CDR3 protein: ASSITSGSTNEQF